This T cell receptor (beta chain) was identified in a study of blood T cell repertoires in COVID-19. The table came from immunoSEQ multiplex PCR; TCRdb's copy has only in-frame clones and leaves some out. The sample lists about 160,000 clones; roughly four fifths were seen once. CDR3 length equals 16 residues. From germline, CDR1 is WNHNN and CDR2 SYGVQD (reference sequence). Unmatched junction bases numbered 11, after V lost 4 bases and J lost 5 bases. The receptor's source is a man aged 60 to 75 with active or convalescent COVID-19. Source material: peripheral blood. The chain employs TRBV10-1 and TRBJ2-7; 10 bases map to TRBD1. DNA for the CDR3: TGCGCCAGCAGTGGCCTCGGGACAGGGGTTTTCCACGAGCAGTACTTC. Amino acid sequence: CASSGLGTGVFHEQYF.